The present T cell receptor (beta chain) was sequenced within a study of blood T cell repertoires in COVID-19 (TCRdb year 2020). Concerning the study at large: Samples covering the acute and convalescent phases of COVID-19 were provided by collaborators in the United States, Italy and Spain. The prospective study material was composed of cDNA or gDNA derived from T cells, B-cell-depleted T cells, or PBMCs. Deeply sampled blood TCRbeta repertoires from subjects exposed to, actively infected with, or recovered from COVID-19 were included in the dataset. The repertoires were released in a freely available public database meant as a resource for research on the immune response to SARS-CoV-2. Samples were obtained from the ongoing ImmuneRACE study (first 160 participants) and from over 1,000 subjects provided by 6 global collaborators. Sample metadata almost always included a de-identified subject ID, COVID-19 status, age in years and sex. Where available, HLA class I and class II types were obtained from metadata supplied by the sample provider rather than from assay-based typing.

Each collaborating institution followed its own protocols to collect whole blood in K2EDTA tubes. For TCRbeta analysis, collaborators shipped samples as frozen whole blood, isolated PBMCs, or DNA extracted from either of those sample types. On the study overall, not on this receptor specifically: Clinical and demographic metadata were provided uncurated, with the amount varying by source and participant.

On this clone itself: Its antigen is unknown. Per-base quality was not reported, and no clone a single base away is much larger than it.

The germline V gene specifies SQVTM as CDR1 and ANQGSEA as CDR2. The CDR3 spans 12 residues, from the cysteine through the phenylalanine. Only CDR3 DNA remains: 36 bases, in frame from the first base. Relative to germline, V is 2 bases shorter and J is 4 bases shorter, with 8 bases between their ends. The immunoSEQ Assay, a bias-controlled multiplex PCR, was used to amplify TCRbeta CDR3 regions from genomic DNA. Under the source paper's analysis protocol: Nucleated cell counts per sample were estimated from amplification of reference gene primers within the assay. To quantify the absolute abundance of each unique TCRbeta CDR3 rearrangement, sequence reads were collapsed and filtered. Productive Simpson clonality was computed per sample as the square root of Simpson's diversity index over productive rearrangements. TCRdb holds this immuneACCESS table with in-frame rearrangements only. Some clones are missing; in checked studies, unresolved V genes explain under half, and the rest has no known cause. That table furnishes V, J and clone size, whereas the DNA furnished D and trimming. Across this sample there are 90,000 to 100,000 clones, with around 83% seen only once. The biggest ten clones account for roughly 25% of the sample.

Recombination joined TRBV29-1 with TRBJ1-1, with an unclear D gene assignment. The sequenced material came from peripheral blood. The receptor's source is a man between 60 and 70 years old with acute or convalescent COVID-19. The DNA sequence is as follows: TGCAGCGTTGAACACAGCCGCACTGAAGCTTTCTTT. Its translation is CSVEHSRTEAFF.